This TCR beta chain was obtained from a study of shared clonotypes between healthy human individuals. Germline V gene lookup returns CDR1 MNHNY and CDR2 SVGAGI (reference sequence). This CDR3 spans 15 amino acids. Trimming left V 8 bases short and J 1 base short, with 17 bases between. Once extracted for a subset, genomic DNA was divided evenly among several immunoSEQ plates. The assay was immunoSEQ multiplex PCR, and TCRdb's table has in-frame clones only and misses some. The profile shows around 1,900,000 clones, just over 90% of them singletons. Naive CD8 cells, CD45RO-negative and positively selected for CCR7, excluded terminally differentiated effector memory CD45RA+ cells.

The sequence derives from a man aged 18 to 30 in good health. Some clones in this sample may be carry-over from other donors' samples. The chain combines TRBV6-6 with TRBJ1-1; a weak D match, TRBD1 (5 bases). Sample: naive CD8+ T cells from PBMCs. CDR3 nucleotides: TGTGCCAGCCCTCGGGCGGGCAGGGAGAACACTGAAGCTTTCTTT. The encoded protein is CASPRAGRENTEAFF.